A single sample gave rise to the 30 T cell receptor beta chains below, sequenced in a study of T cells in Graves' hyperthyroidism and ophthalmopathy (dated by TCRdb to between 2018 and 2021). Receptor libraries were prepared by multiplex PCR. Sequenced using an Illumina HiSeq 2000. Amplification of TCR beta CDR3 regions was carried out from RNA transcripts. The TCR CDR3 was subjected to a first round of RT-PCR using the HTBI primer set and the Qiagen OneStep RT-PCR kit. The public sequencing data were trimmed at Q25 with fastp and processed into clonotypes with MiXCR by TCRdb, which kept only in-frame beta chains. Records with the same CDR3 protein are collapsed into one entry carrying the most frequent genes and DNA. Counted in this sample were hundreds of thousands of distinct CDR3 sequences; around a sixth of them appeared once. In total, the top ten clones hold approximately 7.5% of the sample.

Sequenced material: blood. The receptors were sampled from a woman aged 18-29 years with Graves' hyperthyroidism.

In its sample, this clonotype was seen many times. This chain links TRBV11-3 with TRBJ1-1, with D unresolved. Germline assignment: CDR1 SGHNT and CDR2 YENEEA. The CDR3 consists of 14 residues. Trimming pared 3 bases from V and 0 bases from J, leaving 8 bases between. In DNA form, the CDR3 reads TGTGCCAGCAGCTTGGAAGGGTTGAACACTGAAGCTTTCTTT. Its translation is CASSLEGLNTEAFF.

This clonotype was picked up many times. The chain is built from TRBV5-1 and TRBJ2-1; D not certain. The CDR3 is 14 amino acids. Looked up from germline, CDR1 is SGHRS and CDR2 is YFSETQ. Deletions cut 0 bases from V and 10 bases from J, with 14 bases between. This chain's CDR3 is CASSLGHGQAEQFF. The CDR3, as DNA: TGCGCCAGCAGCTTGGGGCATGGCCAGGCCGAGCAGTTCTTC.

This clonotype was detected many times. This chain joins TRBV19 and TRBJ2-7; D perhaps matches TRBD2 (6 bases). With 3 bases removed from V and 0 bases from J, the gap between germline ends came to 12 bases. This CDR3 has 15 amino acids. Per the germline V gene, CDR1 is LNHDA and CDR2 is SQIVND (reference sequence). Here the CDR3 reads CASSIQGLSSYEQYF. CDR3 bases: TGTGCCAGTAGTATTCAGGGACTGTCCTCCTACGAGCAGTACTTC. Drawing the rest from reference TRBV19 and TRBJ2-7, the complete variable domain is DGGITQSPKYLFRKEGQNVTLSCEQNLNHDAMYWYRQDPGQGLRLIYYSQIVNDFQKGDIAEGYSVSREKKESFPLTVTSAQKNPTAFYLCASSIQGLSSYEQYFGPGTRLTVT.

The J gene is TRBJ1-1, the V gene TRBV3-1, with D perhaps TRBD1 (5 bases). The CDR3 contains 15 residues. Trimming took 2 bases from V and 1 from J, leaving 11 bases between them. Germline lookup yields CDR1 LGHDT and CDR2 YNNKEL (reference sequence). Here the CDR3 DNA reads TGTGCCAGCAGCCAATCCGCGCAGGGGAACACTGAAGCTTTCTTT. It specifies CASSQSAQGNTEAFF.

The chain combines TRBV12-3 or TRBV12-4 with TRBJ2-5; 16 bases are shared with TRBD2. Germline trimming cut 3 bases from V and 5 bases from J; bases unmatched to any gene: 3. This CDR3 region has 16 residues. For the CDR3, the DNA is TGTGCCAGCAGTTTCGGGACTAGCGGGGGGGCGGAGACCCAGTACTTC. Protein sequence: CASSFGTSGGAETQYF.

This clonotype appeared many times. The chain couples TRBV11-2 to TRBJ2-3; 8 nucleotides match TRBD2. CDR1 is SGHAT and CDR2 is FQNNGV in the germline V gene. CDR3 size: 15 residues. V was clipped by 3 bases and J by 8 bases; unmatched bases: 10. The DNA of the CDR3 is TGTGCCAGCAGCTTTACAGCGGGAGTCTACGGTACGCAGTATTTT. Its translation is CASSFTAGVYGTQYF.

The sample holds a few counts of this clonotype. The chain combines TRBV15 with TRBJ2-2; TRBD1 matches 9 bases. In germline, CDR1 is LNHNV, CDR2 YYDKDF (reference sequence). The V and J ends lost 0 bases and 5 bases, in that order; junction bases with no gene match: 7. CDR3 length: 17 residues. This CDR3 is CATSRDKSTGGTGELFF. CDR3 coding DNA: TGTGCCACCAGCAGAGATAAGTCGACAGGGGGGACCGGGGAGCTGTTTTTT.

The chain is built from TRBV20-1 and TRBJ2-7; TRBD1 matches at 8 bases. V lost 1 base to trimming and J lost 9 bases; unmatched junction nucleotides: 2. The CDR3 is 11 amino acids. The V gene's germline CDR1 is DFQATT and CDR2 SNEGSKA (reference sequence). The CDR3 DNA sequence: TGCAGTGCTAGAGCCGGGACAGGGCAGTACTTC. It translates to CSARAGTGQYF.

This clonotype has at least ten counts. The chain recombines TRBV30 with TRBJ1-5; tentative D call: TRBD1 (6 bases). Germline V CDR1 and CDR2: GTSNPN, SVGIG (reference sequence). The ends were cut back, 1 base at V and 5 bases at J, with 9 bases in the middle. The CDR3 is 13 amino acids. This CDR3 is CAWSEQGHQPQHF. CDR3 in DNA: TGTGCCTGGAGTGAGCAGGGGCATCAGCCCCAGCATTTT.

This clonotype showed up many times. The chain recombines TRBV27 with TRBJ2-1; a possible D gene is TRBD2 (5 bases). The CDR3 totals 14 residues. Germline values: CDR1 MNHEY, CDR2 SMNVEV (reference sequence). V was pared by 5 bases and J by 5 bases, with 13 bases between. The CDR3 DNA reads TGTGCCAGCAGTAGCTCCCTCGGGGACAATGAGCAGTTCTTC. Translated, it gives CASSSSLGDNEQFF.

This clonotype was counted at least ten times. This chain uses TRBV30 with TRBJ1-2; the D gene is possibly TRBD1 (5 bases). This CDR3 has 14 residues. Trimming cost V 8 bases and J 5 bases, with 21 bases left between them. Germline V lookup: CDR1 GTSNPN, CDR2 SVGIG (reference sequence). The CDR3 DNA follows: TGTGCCACCCCTCAGGGAATAGGCTCGTATGGCTACACCTTC. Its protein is CATPQGIGSYGYTF.

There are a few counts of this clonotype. CDR3 sequence reads: CASSQDLGLYRTDTQYF. The CDR3 DNA is TGTGCCAGCAGCCAAGATCTAGGACTGTATCGCACAGATACGCAGTATTTT. This rearrangement joins TRBV3-1 to TRBJ2-3, with TRBD2 as a possible D gene (5 bases). There are 17 residues in the CDR3. The V end lost 0 bases, the J end lost 1 base, and 14 bases lay between the germline ends. From germline, CDR1 is LGHDT and CDR2 YNNKEL (reference sequence).

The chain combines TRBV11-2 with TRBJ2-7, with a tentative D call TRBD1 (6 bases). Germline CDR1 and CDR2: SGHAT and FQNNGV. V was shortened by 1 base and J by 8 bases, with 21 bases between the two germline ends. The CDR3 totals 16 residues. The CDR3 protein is CASSLAWTVQSYQQYF. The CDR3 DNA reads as TGTGCCAGCAGCTTAGCCTGGACAGTACAGTCTTACCAGCAGTACTTC.

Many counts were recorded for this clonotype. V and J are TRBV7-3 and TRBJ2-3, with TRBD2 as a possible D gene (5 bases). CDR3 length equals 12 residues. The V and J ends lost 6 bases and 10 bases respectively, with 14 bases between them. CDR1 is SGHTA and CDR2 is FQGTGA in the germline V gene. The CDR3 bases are TGTGCCAGCAGTGGGGTCGGAGGTCCGCAGTATTTT. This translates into CASSGVGGPQYF. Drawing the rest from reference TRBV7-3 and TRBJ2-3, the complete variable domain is GAGVSQTPSNKVTEKGKYVELRCDPISGHTALYWYRQSLGQGPEFLIYFQGTGAADDSGLPNDRFFAVRPEGSVSTLKIQRTERGDSAVYLCASSGVGGPQYFGPGTRLTVL.

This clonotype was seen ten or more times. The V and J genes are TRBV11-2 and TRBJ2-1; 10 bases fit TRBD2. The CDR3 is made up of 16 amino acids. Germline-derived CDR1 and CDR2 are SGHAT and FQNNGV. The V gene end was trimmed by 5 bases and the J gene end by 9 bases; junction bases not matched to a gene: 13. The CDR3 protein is CASSLGTSDQGGEQFF. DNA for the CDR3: TGTGCCAGCAGCCTCGGGACTAGCGATCAAGGCGGTGAGCAGTTCTTC.

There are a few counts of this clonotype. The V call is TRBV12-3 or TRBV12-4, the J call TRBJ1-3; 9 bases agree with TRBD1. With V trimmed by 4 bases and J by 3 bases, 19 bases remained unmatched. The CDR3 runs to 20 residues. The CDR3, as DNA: TGTGCCAGCAGTTCCCCCGGGACAGGGAAGCCAAAAGATCTTGGAAACACCATATATTTT. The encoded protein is CASSSPGTGKPKDLGNTIYF.

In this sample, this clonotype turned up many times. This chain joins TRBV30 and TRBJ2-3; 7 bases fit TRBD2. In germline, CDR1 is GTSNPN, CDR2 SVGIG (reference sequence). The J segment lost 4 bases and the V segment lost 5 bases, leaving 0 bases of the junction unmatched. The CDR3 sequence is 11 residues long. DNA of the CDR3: TGTGCCTGGGGGAGGGCAGATACGCAGTATTTT. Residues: CAWGRADTQYF.

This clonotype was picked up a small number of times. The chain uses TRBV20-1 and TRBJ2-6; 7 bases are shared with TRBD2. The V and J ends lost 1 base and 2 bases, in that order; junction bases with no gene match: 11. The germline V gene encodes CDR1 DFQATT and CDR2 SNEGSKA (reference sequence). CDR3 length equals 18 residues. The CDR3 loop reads CSARGSGRERAGANVLTF. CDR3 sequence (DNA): TGCAGTGCTAGAGGTTCGGGGCGGGAGAGGGCTGGGGCCAACGTCCTGACTTTC.

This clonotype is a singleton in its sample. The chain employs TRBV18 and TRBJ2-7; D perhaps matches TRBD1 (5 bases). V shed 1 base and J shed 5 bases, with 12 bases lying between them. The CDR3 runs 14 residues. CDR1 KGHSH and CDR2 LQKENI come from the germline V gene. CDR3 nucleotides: TGTGCCAGCTCACCACTGAAGGGGCAACACGAGCAGTACTTC. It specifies CASSPLKGQHEQYF.

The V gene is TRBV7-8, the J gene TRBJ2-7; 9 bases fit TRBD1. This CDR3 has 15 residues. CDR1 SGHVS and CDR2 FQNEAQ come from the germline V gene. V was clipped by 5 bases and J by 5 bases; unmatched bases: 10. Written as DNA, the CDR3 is TGTGCCAGCAGCCCCCGGGACAGGGCATCCCACGAGCAGTACTTC. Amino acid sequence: CASSPRDRASHEQYF.

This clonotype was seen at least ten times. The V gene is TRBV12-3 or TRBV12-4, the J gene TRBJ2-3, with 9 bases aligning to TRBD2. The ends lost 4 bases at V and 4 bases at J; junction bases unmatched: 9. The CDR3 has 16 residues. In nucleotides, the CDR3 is TGTGCCAGCAGTTCCTGGTGGCGGGGGGGCCCAGATACGCAGTATTTT. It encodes CASSSWWRGGPDTQYF.

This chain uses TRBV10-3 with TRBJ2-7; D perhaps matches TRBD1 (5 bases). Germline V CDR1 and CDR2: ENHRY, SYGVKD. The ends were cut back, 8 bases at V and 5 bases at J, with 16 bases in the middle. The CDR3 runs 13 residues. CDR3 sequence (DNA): TGTGCCATCGGAACAGGTAGTGCCCACGAGCAGTACTTC. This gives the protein CAIGTGSAHEQYF.

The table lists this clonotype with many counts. CDR3 region: CASSPRDLGTSAQYF. The CDR3, as DNA: TGTGCCAGCTCACCACGCGACCTCGGGACTAGCGCGCAGTACTTC. The V call is TRBV18, the J call TRBJ2-7; 10 bases align to TRBD2. Germline V lookup: CDR1 KGHSH, CDR2 LQKENI. J lost 9 bases, V lost 1 base, and 9 bases had no gene match. This CDR3 contains 15 residues. The entire variable domain, with the rest obtained from reference TRBV18 and TRBJ2-7, is as follows: NAGVMQNPRHLVRRRGQEARLRCSPMKGHSHVYWYRQLPEEGLKFMVYLQKENIIDESGMPKERFSAEFPKEGPSILRIQQVVRGDSAAYFCASSPRDLGTSAQYFGPGTRLTVT.

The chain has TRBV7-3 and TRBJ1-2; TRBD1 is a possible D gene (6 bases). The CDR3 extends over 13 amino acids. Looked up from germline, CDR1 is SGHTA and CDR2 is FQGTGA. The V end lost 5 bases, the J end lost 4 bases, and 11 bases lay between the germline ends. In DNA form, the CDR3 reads TGTGCCAGCAGCCCTTCACAGGGCTATGGCTACACCTTC. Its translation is CASSPSQGYGYTF.

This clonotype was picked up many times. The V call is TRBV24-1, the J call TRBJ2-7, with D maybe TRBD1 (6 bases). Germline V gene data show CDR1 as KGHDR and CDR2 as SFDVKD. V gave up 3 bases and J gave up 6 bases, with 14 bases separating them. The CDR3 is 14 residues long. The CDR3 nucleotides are TGTGCCACCAGTGATCCTTCGACAGGACCCGAGCAGTACTTC. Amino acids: CATSDPSTGPEQYF.

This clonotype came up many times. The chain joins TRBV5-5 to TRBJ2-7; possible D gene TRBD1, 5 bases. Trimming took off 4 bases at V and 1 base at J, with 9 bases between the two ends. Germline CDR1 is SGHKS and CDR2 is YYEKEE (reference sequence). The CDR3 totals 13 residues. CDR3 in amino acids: CASSVDISYEQYF. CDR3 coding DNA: TGTGCCAGCAGCGTGGACATTTCCTACGAGCAGTACTTC. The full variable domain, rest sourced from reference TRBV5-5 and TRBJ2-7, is DAGVTQSPTHLIKTRGQQVTLRCSPISGHKSVSWYQQVLGQGPQFIFQYYEKEERGRGNFPDRFSARQFPNYSSELNVNALLLGDSALYLCASSVDISYEQYFGPGTRLTVT.

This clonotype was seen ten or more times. CDR3 region: CSASEASSGVGNEQFF. The CDR3 DNA follows: TGCAGTGCTAGTGAAGCCTCTAGCGGGGTCGGTAATGAGCAGTTCTTC. The gene calls are TRBV20-1 and TRBJ2-1; 9 bases agree with TRBD2. V lost 3 bases, J lost 7 bases, and 13 bases stayed unmatched. Germline CDR1 and CDR2: DFQATT and SNEGSKA (reference sequence). The CDR3 consists of 16 residues.

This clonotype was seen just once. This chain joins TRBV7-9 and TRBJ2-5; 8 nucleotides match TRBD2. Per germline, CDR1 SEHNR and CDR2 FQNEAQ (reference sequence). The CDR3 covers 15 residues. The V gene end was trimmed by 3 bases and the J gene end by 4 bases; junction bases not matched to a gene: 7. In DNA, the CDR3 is TGTGCCAGCAGCTTTCCGGGAGGGTTTAGAGAGACCCAGTACTTC. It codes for CASSFPGGFRETQYF.

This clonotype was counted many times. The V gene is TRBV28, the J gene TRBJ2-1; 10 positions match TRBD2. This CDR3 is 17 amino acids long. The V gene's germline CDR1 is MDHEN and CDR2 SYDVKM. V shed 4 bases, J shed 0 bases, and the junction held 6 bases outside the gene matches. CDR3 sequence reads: CASSSSSGGSSYNEQFF. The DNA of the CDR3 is TGTGCCAGCAGTTCGTCTAGCGGGGGAAGCTCCTACAATGAGCAGTTCTTC.

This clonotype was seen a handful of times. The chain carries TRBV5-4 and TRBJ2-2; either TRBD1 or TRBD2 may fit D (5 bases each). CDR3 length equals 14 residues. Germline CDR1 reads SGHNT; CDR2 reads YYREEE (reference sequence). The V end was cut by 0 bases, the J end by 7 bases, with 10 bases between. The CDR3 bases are TGTGCCAGCAGCTTGGGGGCTGGGGGCGGGGAGCTGTTTTTT. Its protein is CASSLGAGGGELFF.